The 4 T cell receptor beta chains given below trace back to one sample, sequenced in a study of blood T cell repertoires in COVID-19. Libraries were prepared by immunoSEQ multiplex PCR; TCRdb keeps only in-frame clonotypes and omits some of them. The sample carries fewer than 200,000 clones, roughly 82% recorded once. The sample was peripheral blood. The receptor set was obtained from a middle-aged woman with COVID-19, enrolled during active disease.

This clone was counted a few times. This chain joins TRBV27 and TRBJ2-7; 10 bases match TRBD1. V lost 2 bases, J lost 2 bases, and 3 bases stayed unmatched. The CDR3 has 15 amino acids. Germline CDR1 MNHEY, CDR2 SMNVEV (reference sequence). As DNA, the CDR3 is TGTGCCAGCAGTTTAACCGGACAGGGGGCCTACGAGCAGTACTTC. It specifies CASSLTGQGAYEQYF.

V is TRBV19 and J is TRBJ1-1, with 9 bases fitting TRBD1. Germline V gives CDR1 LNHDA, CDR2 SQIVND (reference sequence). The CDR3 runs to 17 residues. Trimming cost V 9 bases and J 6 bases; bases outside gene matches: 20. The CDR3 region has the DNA TGTGCCAGCGTTACCGGGACAGGGAAGTTCCCCGGCGCTGAAGCTTTCTTT. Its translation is CASVTGTGKFPGAEAFF.

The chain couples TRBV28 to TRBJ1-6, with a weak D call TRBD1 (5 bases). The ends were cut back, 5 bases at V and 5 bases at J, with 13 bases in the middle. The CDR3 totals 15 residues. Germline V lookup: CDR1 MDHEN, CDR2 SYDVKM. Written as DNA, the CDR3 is TGTGCCAGCAGTCCAAAGGGGTGGAATAATTCACCCCTCCACTTT. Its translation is CASSPKGWNNSPLHF. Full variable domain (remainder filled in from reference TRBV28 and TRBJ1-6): DVKVTQSSRYLVKRTGEKVFLECVQDMDHENMFWYRQDPGLGLRLIYFSYDVKMKEKGDIPEGYSVSREKKERFSLILESASTNQTSMYLCASSPKGWNNSPLHFGNGTRLTVT.

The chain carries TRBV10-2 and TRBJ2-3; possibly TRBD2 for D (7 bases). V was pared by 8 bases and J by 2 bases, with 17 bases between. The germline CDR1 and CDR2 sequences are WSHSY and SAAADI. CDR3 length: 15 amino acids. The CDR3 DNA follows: TGCGCCAGCCTTATAAGGGGGGGACTCACAGATACGCAGTATTTT. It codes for CASLIRGGLTDTQYF.